Below, 25 T cell receptor beta chains from the same sample are listed, as sequenced in a study of early T cells in non-severe SARS-CoV-2 infection. TCRdb called the 5' RACE reads again in MiXCR, with one record for every CDR3 protein. The table records 50,000 to 60,000 distinct CDR3 sequences, roughly 6.8% of them present only once. The sample was whole blood. Every receptor here comes from an adult who was a healthcare worker with PCR-confirmed SARS-CoV-2 infection or an uninfected control (not recorded which).

V gene TRBV3-1 combines with J gene TRBJ2-3; weak D call: TRBD1 (6 bases). The germline V gene encodes CDR1 LGHDT and CDR2 YNNKEL (reference sequence). V lost 2 bases, J lost 2 bases, and 17 bases lay in between. The CDR3 covers 17 residues. The chain's CDR3 is CASSQFTGRGATDTQYF. The CDR3 DNA reads TGTGCCAGCAGCCAATTTACGGGCAGGGGAGCCACAGATACGCAGTATTTT.

The sample holds a few counts of this clonotype. The CDR3 DNA sequence: TGTGCCAGCAGTTTTTACCGCGATGAGCAGTTCTTC. This encodes CASSFYRDEQFF. The V and J genes are TRBV28 and TRBJ2-1, with D unclear. Trimming took 3 bases from V and 8 from J, leaving 8 bases between them. The CDR3 is made up of 12 amino acids. Looked up from germline, CDR1 is MDHEN and CDR2 is SYDVKM.

This clonotype came up many times. The chain links TRBV11-2 to TRBJ2-3; TRBD2 agrees at 7 bases. The CDR3 covers 15 residues. The V gene's germline CDR1 is SGHAT and CDR2 FQNNGV. V lost 2 bases, J lost 5 bases, and 7 bases stayed unmatched. The CDR3: CASSLITGGQDTQYF. CDR3 DNA sequence: TGTGCCAGCAGCTTAATAACGGGGGGTCAAGATACGCAGTATTTT.

This clonotype has at least ten counts. The chain carries TRBV13 and TRBJ2-3, with D perhaps TRBD1 or TRBD2 (5 bases each). This CDR3 is built from 13 residues. V lost 4 bases and J 4 bases, leaving 9 bases between the germline ends. From germline, CDR1 is PRHDT and CDR2 FYEKMQ (reference sequence). The CDR3 loop reads CASSSRGPDTQYF. The DNA of the CDR3 is TGTGCCAGCAGCTCGAGGGGACCAGATACGCAGTATTTT.

The J gene is TRBJ1-2, the V gene TRBV10-3; maybe TRBD1 (5 bases). CDR3 length: 13 residues. Germline-derived CDR1 and CDR2 are ENHRY and SYGVKD. The V gene lost 4 bases and the J gene lost 7 bases, with 13 bases spanning the gap. The DNA of the CDR3 is TGTGCCATCAGTGGGGACGGGCACGGTGGCTACACCTTC. Encoded protein: CAISGDGHGGYTF.

The V call is TRBV7-2, the J call TRBJ2-1, with 8 bases identical to TRBD1. The V and J ends lost 5 bases and 7 bases, in that order; junction bases with no gene match: 4. CDR1 is SGHTA, CDR2 FQGNSA, per germline. CDR3 length: 13 residues. CDR3 DNA sequence: TGTGCCAGCAGCCCCTACAGGGGGAATGAGCAGTTCTTC. Translating it yields CASSPYRGNEQFF. Variable domain in full (rest from reference TRBV7-2 and TRBJ2-1): GAGVSQSPSNKVTEKGKDVELRCDPISGHTALYWYRQSLGQGLEFLIYFQGNSAPDKSGLPSDRFSAERTGGSVSTLTIQRTQQEDSAVYLCASSPYRGNEQFFGPGTRLTVL.

The CDR3: CASSQYQTRDTKAYEQYF. The CDR3 DNA follows: TGTGCCAGCAGCCAGTACCAAACCCGGGACACAAAAGCCTACGAGCAGTACTTC. V gene TRBV7-9 combines with J gene TRBJ2-7, with D maybe TRBD1 (6 bases). This CDR3 contains 18 residues. From germline, CDR1 is SEHNR and CDR2 FQNEAQ (reference sequence). V lost 5 bases and J lost 2, with 25 bases in between. The entire variable domain, with the rest obtained from reference TRBV7-9 and TRBJ2-7, is as follows: DTGVSQNPRHKITKRGQNVTFRCDPISEHNRLYWYRQTLGQGPEFLTYFQNEAQLEKSRLLSDRFSAERPKGSFSTLEIQRTEQGDSAMYLCASSQYQTRDTKAYEQYFGPGTRLTVT.

The chain carries TRBV6-5 and TRBJ2-1; TRBD2 might be the D (5 bases). Germline V CDR1 and CDR2: MNHEY, SVGAGI. The CDR3 is 14 residues long. V lost 0 bases and J lost 5, with 8 bases in between. This CDR3 is CASSYSRAHNEQFF. The CDR3 DNA sequence: TGTGCCAGCAGTTACTCGAGGGCCCACAATGAGCAGTTCTTC.

In this sample, this clonotype turned up many times. The rearrangement joins TRBV4-3 to TRBJ2-7; D is undetermined. The V end was cut by 0 bases, the J end by 2 bases, with 5 bases between. Germline V gene sequence: CDR1 LGHNA, CDR2 YSLEER. The CDR3 is 13 residues long. Here the CDR3 reads CASSQDFAYEQYF. The CDR3 region has the DNA TGCGCCAGCAGCCAAGATTTCGCCTACGAGCAGTACTTC.

This clonotype came up many times. This chain uses TRBV27 with TRBJ2-3; D is undetermined. V lost 4 bases and J 3 bases, leaving 8 bases between the germline ends. CDR1 is MNHEY and CDR2 is SMNVEV in the germline V gene (reference sequence). This CDR3 region has 13 residues. The CDR3 region is CASSSRNTDTQYF. The CDR3 DNA sequence: TGTGCCAGCAGTTCGCGGAATACAGATACGCAGTATTTT.

This clonotype was seen at least ten times. The chain uses TRBV25-1 and TRBJ1-2, with D maybe TRBD1 (5 bases). The V gene lost 0 bases and the J gene lost 8 bases, with 19 bases spanning the gap. The germline CDR1 and CDR2 sequences are MGHDK and SYGVNS. There are 16 residues in the CDR3. The CDR3 loop is CASSEYVREGTLGYTF. In nucleotides, the CDR3 is TGTGCCAGCAGTGAATACGTGAGAGAAGGGACGTTGGGCTACACCTTC.

There are many counts of this clonotype. The J gene is TRBJ2-7, the V gene TRBV29-1; 7 bases match TRBD1. V was clipped by 4 bases and J by 1 base; unmatched bases: 4. Germline CDR1 reads SQVTM; CDR2 reads ANQGSEA. The CDR3 extends over 13 amino acids. This CDR3 reads CSVVGQMSYEQYF. CDR3 sequence (DNA): TGCAGCGTTGTGGGACAGATGTCCTACGAGCAGTACTTC.

The chain uses TRBV5-1 and TRBJ2-7; weak D call: TRBD1 (6 bases). The CDR3 contains 15 residues. Trimming took off 4 bases at V and 2 bases at J, with 16 bases between the two ends. CDR1 SGHRS and CDR2 YFSETQ come from the germline V gene. The CDR3 sequence: CASSAIPGHTYEQYF. As DNA, the CDR3 is TGCGCCAGCAGCGCCATTCCGGGACATACCTACGAGCAGTACTTC.

The V and J genes are TRBV3-1 and TRBJ2-1, with TRBD1 identical over 7 bases. Germline trimming cut 2 bases from V and 9 bases from J; bases unmatched to any gene: 10. The germline V gene encodes CDR1 LGHDT and CDR2 YNNKEL (reference sequence). CDR3 length: 15 amino acids. CDR3 protein: CASSQSGQGVREQFF. CDR3 DNA: TGTGCCAGCAGCCAATCCGGGCAGGGGGTGCGTGAGCAGTTCTTC.

This clonotype was seen many times. The rearrangement links TRBV5-1 to TRBJ1-4; weak D call: TRBD1 (5 bases). V lost 0 bases and J lost 14, with 14 bases in between. Germline lookup yields CDR1 SGHRS and CDR2 YFSETQ. This CDR3 is 13 amino acids long. CDR3 bases: TGCGCCAGCAGCTTGGCGCCCAGGGATAGGCTGTTTTTT. Its protein is CASSLAPRDRLFF.

This clonotype has a count of ten or more. V and J are TRBV12-3 or TRBV12-4 and TRBJ2-7, with 7 bases aligning to TRBD2. CDR3 length: 12 residues. V dropped 3 bases and J dropped 7; count of bases not matched to a gene: 3. In nucleotides, the CDR3 is TGTGCCAGCAGTTTGGGGGGAGGGGAGCAGTACTTC. Amino acid sequence: CASSLGGGEQYF.

The chain is built from TRBV5-1 and TRBJ1-2; D possibly corresponds to TRBD1 (5 bases). The length of the CDR3 is 13 residues. Germline V lookup: CDR1 SGHRS, CDR2 YFSETQ. V was pared by 4 bases and J by 7 bases, with 14 bases between. The CDR3 DNA follows: TGCGCCAGCAGCCAGGGTTCGAAGTCTGGCTACACCTTC. The encoded protein is CASSQGSKSGYTF.

Only a few counts were recorded for this clonotype. The chain links TRBV7-6 to TRBJ2-7, with TRBD1 identical over 11 bases. Germline V gene data show CDR1 as SGHVS and CDR2 as FNYEAQ. Germline trimming cut 5 bases from V and 4 bases from J; bases unmatched to any gene: 10. CDR3 length equals 16 residues. CDR3 DNA: TGTGCCAGCAGCCTTGGACAGGGGGCCAGTCAGTACGAGCAGTACTTC. Amino acid sequence: CASSLGQGASQYEQYF.

This clonotype has a handful of counts. The chain uses TRBV6-2 or TRBV6-3 and TRBJ2-7; 7 nucleotides line up with TRBD1. This CDR3 is built from 13 residues. Germline values: CDR1 MNHEY, CDR2 SVGEGT. V lost 7 bases, J lost 2 bases, and 5 bases stayed unmatched. CDR3 in DNA: TGTGCCAGCACTAGAACAGGGGCCTACGAGCAGTACTTC. Amino acids: CASTRTGAYEQYF.

The chain employs TRBV4-3 and TRBJ1-2; D might be TRBD1 (6 bases). CDR1 is LGHNA, CDR2 YSLEER, per germline. V shed 0 bases and J shed 7 bases, with 12 bases lying between them. CDR3 size: 14 residues. The CDR3 sequence: CASSQDQGSAGYTF. Here the CDR3 DNA reads TGCGCCAGCAGCCAAGATCAGGGGTCCGCTGGCTACACCTTC.

This clonotype has ten or more counts. The rearrangement joins TRBV30 to TRBJ2-3; unclear D gene. Trimming left V 0 bases short and J 14 bases short, with 21 bases between. CDR3 length equals 14 residues. In germline, CDR1 is GTSNPN, CDR2 SVGIG (reference sequence). The CDR3 sequence: CAWSVGAGGNSRYF. CDR3 nucleotide sequence: TGTGCCTGGAGTGTAGGAGCAGGTGGGAATTCCAGGTATTTT.

This clonotype was picked up many times. CDR3 region: CASKGLLTDTQYF. CDR3 bases: TGCGCCAGCAAGGGGTTGTTGACAGATACGCAGTATTTT. The rearrangement links TRBV10-1 to TRBJ2-3, with D possibly TRBD1 on 5 matching bases. V dropped 7 bases and J dropped 3 bases, with 11 bases sitting between them. CDR3 length equals 13 residues. Germline loops: CDR1 WNHNN, CDR2 SYGVQD (reference sequence).

This clonotype was detected only a few times. The chain couples TRBV13 to TRBJ1-2; D might be TRBD1 (5 bases). This CDR3 has 13 amino acids. Trimming removed 0 bases from V and 4 bases from J, with 6 bases in between. Per germline, CDR1 PRHDT and CDR2 FYEKMQ (reference sequence). The CDR3 loop reads CASSLGQAYGYTF. CDR3 coding DNA: TGTGCCAGCAGCTTAGGACAGGCCTATGGCTACACCTTC.

Ten or more counts support this clonotype. V usage is TRBV7-2 and J usage is TRBJ2-5, with TRBD2 matching over 12 bases. Germline loops: CDR1 SGHTA, CDR2 FQGNSA. This CDR3 has 18 amino acids. V dropped 1 base and J dropped 5; count of bases not matched to a gene: 11. The chain's CDR3 is CASSLGPLAGGQGETQYF. The DNA for the CDR3 is TGTGCCAGCAGCTTAGGGCCACTAGCGGGGGGTCAAGGGGAGACCCAGTACTTC.

The chain recombines TRBV7-9 with TRBJ2-2; maybe TRBD1 (6 bases). Germline V CDR1 and CDR2: SEHNR, FQNEAQ (reference sequence). The CDR3 sequence is 15 residues long. V was trimmed by 5 bases and J by 0 bases, leaving 10 bases between them. The CDR3 nucleotides are TGTGCCAGCAGCGGACAGCTTACGAACACCGGGGAGCTGTTTTTT. Its translation is CASSGQLTNTGELFF.